This T cell receptor beta chain was retrieved from a study of shared clonotypes between healthy human individuals. The table came from immunoSEQ multiplex PCR; TCRdb's copy has only in-frame clones and leaves some out. The top ten hold 0.13% to 0.15% of the sample, which has 2 million to 3 million clones, approximately 94% seen once. V lost 1 base to trimming and J lost 4 bases, with 16 bases between them. The CDR3 runs 15 residues. Germline V CDR1 and CDR2: GTSNPN, SVGIG (reference sequence). The rearrangement joins TRBV30 to TRBJ2-5; D remains ambiguous. The TCR sequence derives from a man younger than 35 in good health. The specimen sequenced was naive CD4+ T cells sorted from blood. Stated subset: CD45RA+ positively selected. CDR3 in amino acids: CAWSGDRPLGETQYF. CDR3 sequence (DNA): TGTGCCTGGAGTGGTGATCGACCACTGGGAGAGACCCAGTACTTC.